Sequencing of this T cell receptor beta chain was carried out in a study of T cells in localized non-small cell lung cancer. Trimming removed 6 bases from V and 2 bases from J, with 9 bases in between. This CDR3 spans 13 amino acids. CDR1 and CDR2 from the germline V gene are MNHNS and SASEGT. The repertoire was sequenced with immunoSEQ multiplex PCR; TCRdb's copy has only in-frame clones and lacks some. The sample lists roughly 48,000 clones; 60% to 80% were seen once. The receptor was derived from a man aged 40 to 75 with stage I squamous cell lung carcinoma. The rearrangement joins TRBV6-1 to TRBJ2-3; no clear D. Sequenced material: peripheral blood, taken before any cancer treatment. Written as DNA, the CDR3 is TGTGCCAGCAGACCTTACCACACAGATACGCAGTATTTT. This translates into CASRPYHTDTQYF.